This T cell receptor beta chain derives from a study of STAT5B mutations in CD4+ large granular lymphocyte leukemia. Study-level points and caveats: CD4-sorted patient repertoires seemed more clonal than healthy CD4+ repertoires. Top patient clones used TRBV06 genes more often: 8/27 versus 2/35 in controls.

Between the trimmed V and J ends, which lost 3 bases and 11 bases, there was a span of 13 bases. CDR3 size: 12 residues. Germline CDR1 and CDR2: LGHNT and FRNRAP. Concerning this clone: Antigen: not known.

Clones were sequenced by immunoSEQ multiplex PCR, and TCRdb holds only the in-frame ones, with some missing. The data hold just over 40,000 clones, with 81% observed a single time. The rearrangement uses TRBV12-5 and TRBJ1-1; D is perhaps TRBD1 (6 bases). Sequencing was done on a sample of CD4+ T cells from blood buffy coats. The receptor was derived from a human donor in good health. The CDR3 DNA follows: TGTGCTAGTGGTTTCAACAGGGCGGGCGCTTTCTTT. As protein: CASGFNRAGAFF.